Below, 23 T cell receptor beta chains from the same sample are listed, as sequenced in a study of vaccination effects on CD4 cells after COVID-19. Antigen-specific CD4+ T cell clonotypes were called by their expansion after viral peptide-pool culture in ViraFEST. After less than 11 days in culture, the CD4+ T cells were isolated. Nucleocapsid antibody tests were negative, and the vaccine recipients had no prior SARS-CoV-2 infection. Their cognate antigens are unknown. The repertoire was sequenced with immunoSEQ multiplex PCR; TCRdb's copy has only in-frame clones and lacks some. The sample records 20,000 to 25,000 clones, approximately 70% being singletons. The source was CD4+ T cells from PBMCs cultured with HCoV-NL63 spike peptides, collected before COVID-19 vaccination. All receptors come from a human donor who received a COVID-19 vaccine.

On this clone: Germline is not matched at one junction end, which may reflect a read error. V gene TRBV25-1 combines with J gene TRBJ2-3, with 12 nucleotides matching TRBD2. From germline, CDR1 is MGHDK and CDR2 SYGVNS. The CDR3 is made up of 13 amino acids. Here the CDR3 reads CASSLAGGSTPYF. Here the CDR3 DNA reads TGTGCCAGCAGTCTAGCGGGGGGGTCTACGCCGTATTTT.

The rearrangement joins TRBV19 to TRBJ1-5; a weak D match, TRBD1 (6 bases). CDR3 length: 13 residues. The V end was cut by 3 bases, the J end by 4 bases, with 7 bases between. CDR1 is LNHDA and CDR2 is SQIVND in the germline V gene (reference sequence). The CDR3 nucleotides are TGTGCCAGTAGTATGGACAGAAATCAGCCCCAGCATTTT. Amino acid sequence: CASSMDRNQPQHF.

This rearrangement joins TRBV5-8 to TRBJ2-2; 8 bases match TRBD2. The trim removed 6 bases at V and 4 bases at J, leaving 2 bases unmatched. This CDR3 region has 13 residues. Germline V gene sequence: CDR1 SGHTS, CDR2 YDEGEE. The CDR3 DNA reads TGTGCCAGCACGCTAGCGGGCACCGGGGAGCTGTTTTTT. Translating it yields CASTLAGTGELFF.

CDR3 DNA: TGTGCCAGCAGCTTAGCGTGGTACAGGGGGGCAAAAAACATTCAGTACTTC. Translating gives CASSLAWYRGAKNIQYF. The chain recombines TRBV7-8 with TRBJ2-4, with 8 nucleotides matching TRBD1. CDR1 is SGHVS and CDR2 is FQNEAQ in the germline V gene. With 0 bases clipped from V and 4 bases from J, the junction kept 8 bases outside the gene matches. The CDR3 length is 17 residues.

V is TRBV2 and J is TRBJ2-1, with TRBD1 matching 7 bases. Germline-derived CDR1 and CDR2 are SNHLY and FYNNEI. V lost 6 bases and J lost 2; bases outside the gene matches: 10. CDR3 length: 16 amino acids. CDR3 protein: CASRPKTGSPYNEQFF. DNA for the CDR3: TGTGCCAGCAGACCCAAGACAGGGAGCCCCTACAATGAGCAGTTCTTC.

The V and J genes are TRBV5-4 and TRBJ2-2; unclear D gene. The germline V and J ends were trimmed by 2 bases and 3 bases, with 11 bases remaining between them. The CDR3 has 15 residues. Per germline, CDR1 SGHNT and CDR2 YYREEE (reference sequence). This chain's CDR3 is CASSFSPWDTGELFF. The CDR3 DNA sequence: TGTGCCAGCAGCTTCTCGCCATGGGACACCGGGGAGCTGTTTTTT.

This clone was observed a handful of times. The chain employs TRBV4-2 and TRBJ2-7; D is unresolved. The CDR3 contains 16 residues. Per germline, CDR1 LGHNA and CDR2 YNFKEQ. Trimming removed 3 bases at V and 2 bases at J, with 17 bases between. CDR3 nucleotide sequence: TGTGCCAGCAGCCATAGGTCTATCTTTGCGGCCTACGAGCAGTACTTC. Its translation is CASSHRSIFAAYEQYF.

The V and J genes are TRBV28 and TRBJ2-7; 9 bases match TRBD2. CDR1 is MDHEN, CDR2 SYDVKM, per germline. There are 14 residues in the CDR3. Germline trimming cut 6 bases from V and 4 bases from J; bases unmatched to any gene: 7. CDR3: CASSPASGIYEQYF. The CDR3 DNA is TGTGCCAGCAGCCCGGCTAGCGGGATATACGAGCAGTACTTC.

This chain joins TRBV7-8 and TRBJ2-7; no clear D gene. The V end lost 8 bases, the J end lost 7 bases, and 24 bases lay between the germline ends. Germline-derived CDR1 and CDR2 are SGHVS and FQNEAQ. The length of the CDR3 is 15 residues. CDR3 DNA: TGTGCCAGCGCTCCCGCCCCGATGGCCTTAGGGGAGCAGTACTTC. Protein sequence: CASAPAPMALGEQYF.

This chain uses TRBV6-5 with TRBJ2-5; the D gene could be TRBD1 or TRBD2 (5 bases each). This CDR3 has 15 amino acids. The ends were cut back, 5 bases at V and 5 bases at J, with 18 bases in the middle. Germline V gene data show CDR1 as MNHEY and CDR2 as SVGAGI. CDR3 sequence (DNA): TGTGCCAGCAGTCGAACGGGACGATTGGGGGAGACCCAGTACTTC. This translates into CASSRTGRLGETQYF.

This clone is labeled medium-sized. The chain's CDR3 is CASRSRDPNQPQHF. CDR3 in DNA: TGTGCCAGCCGGTCCAGGGATCCCAATCAGCCCCAGCATTTT. The rearrangement uses TRBV19 and TRBJ1-5, with TRBD1 as a possible D gene (5 bases). Germline V gene sequence: CDR1 LNHDA, CDR2 SQIVND (reference sequence). The CDR3 covers 14 residues. V shed 9 bases and J shed 3 bases, with 15 bases lying between them.

This clone was detected a few times. The gene calls are TRBV25-1 and TRBJ1-3, with 8 bases lining up with TRBD1. The junction had 6 bases not matched to a gene; V was cut back by 5 bases and J by 6 bases. The V gene's germline CDR1 is MGHDK and CDR2 SYGVNS. The CDR3 is 14 amino acids. The CDR3 bases are TGTGCCAGCAGTATGACAGGGGCGGCAAACACCATATATTTT. Translated: CASSMTGAANTIYF.

In its sample, this clone was seen a few times. The chain couples TRBV5-4 to TRBJ1-1; no reliable D call. Between the trimmed V and J ends, which lost 5 bases and 2 bases, there was a span of 4 bases. Germline V CDR1 and CDR2: SGHNT, YYREEE (reference sequence). This CDR3 has 11 amino acids. CDR3: CASRLNTEAFF. The CDR3, as DNA: TGTGCCAGCAGATTAAACACTGAAGCTTTCTTT.

This clone has just a few counts. V usage is TRBV7-6 and J usage is TRBJ1-3; unclear D gene. V was clipped by 2 bases and J by 0 bases, with 8 bases between them. CDR3 length equals 15 residues. Germline lookup yields CDR1 SGHVS and CDR2 FNYEAQ. DNA for the CDR3: TGTGCCAGCAGCTTAAGGCAGAGCTCTGGAAACACCATATATTTT. Amino acid sequence: CASSLRQSSGNTIYF.

This clone was seen a handful of times. V gene TRBV25-1 combines with J gene TRBJ1-6; no clear D gene. The CDR3 loop spans 13 amino acids. Between the trimmed V and J ends, which lost 4 bases and 8 bases, there was a span of 9 bases. Germline V CDR1 and CDR2: MGHDK, SYGVNS. The CDR3 loop reads CASSAWEDSPLHF. CDR3 nucleotides: TGTGCCAGCAGTGCGTGGGAGGATTCACCCCTCCACTTT.

This sequence joins TRBV12-5 and TRBJ2-1; TRBD1 matches at 10 bases. The CDR3 has 13 residues. The V segment lost 6 bases and the J segment 13 bases; nucleotides outside the gene matches: 9. Looked up from germline, CDR1 is LGHNT and CDR2 is FRNRAP. CDR3 residues: CASGPQTGGTQFF. The CDR3 DNA reads TGTGCTAGTGGCCCCCAGACAGGGGGCACCCAGTTCTTC. The full variable domain, with the rest looked up from reference TRBV12-5 and TRBJ2-1, is DARVTQTPRHKVTEMGQEVTMRCQPILGHNTVFWYRQTMMQGLELLAYFRNRAPLDDSGMPKDRFSAEMPDATLATLKIQPSEPRDSAVYFCASGPQTGGTQFFGPGTRLTVL.

The J gene is TRBJ1-3, the V gene TRBV7-7; D gene ambiguous. CDR1 and CDR2 (germline): SSHAT, FNYEAQ (reference sequence). V was cut by 4 bases and J by 0 bases, with 7 bases left in between. The CDR3 sequence is 14 residues long. The CDR3 reads CASSSGHSGNTIYF. DNA of the CDR3: TGTGCCAGCAGCTCCGGGCACTCTGGAAACACCATATATTTT.

This clone was detected only once. The chain links TRBV5-4 to TRBJ1-2; TRBD1 agrees at 10 bases. Trimming cost V 5 bases and J 2 bases; bases outside gene matches: 6. The CDR3 spans 15 residues. Germline values: CDR1 SGHNT, CDR2 YYREEE (reference sequence). CDR3 nucleotides: TGTGCCAGCAGTCAACGGGGACAGGGGAACTATGGCTACACCTTC. Translating it yields CASSQRGQGNYGYTF.

This clone was counted once. The genes are TRBV12-3 or TRBV12-4 and TRBJ1-2; tentatively, D is TRBD1 (6 bases). There are 12 residues in the CDR3. V was cut by 5 bases and J by 4 bases, with 8 bases left in between. DNA for the CDR3: TGTGCCAGCAGTCGGGGGGCCTATGGCTACACCTTC. It translates to CASSRGAYGYTF.

The J gene is TRBJ2-3, the V gene TRBV19, with 9 bases identical to TRBD2. The junction had 4 bases not matched to a gene; V was cut back by 3 bases and J by 0 bases. The CDR3 loop spans 16 amino acids. Germline assignment: CDR1 LNHDA and CDR2 SQIVND (reference sequence). The CDR3 region is CASSIYAGGSTDTQYF. The CDR3, as DNA: TGTGCCAGTAGTATTTACGCGGGGGGGAGCACAGATACGCAGTATTTT.

This chain joins TRBV4-1 and TRBJ2-3, with D possibly TRBD2 on 6 matching bases. This CDR3 contains 13 residues. V was trimmed by 2 bases and J by 4 bases, leaving 7 bases between them. The germline gives CDR1 MGHRA, CDR2 YSYEKL. Here the CDR3 DNA reads TGCGCCAGCAGCCAACCGGGGGCAGATACGCAGTATTTT. Protein sequence: CASSQPGADTQYF.

This clone ranks as medium-sized. The gene calls are TRBV2 and TRBJ1-5; TRBD1 might be the D (5 bases). The V gene lost 4 bases and the J gene lost 3 bases, with 13 bases spanning the gap. Germline V lookup: CDR1 SNHLY, CDR2 FYNNEI. The CDR3 is 15 amino acids. The CDR3 bases are TGTGCCAGCAGTGGGCTTGGGGCCTCCAATCAGCCCCAGCATTTT. Encoded protein: CASSGLGASNQPQHF.

This chain uses TRBV3-1 (or the pseudogene TRBV3-2) with TRBJ2-2, with 7 bases lining up with TRBD2. The V gene end was trimmed by 4 bases and the J gene end by 6 bases; junction bases not matched to a gene: 8. Germline CDR1 and CDR2: LGHDT and YNNKEL (reference sequence). The CDR3 has 15 amino acids. The CDR3 here is CASSLGRGRAGELFF. DNA for the CDR3: TGTGCCAGCAGCCTGGGGAGAGGGAGGGCCGGGGAGCTGTTTTTT.